This T cell receptor (beta chain) emerged from a study of blood T cell repertoires in COVID-19. Only in-frame clones appear in the TCRdb table, and some are missing; sequencing was by immunoSEQ multiplex PCR. The sample has fewer than 250,000 clones; 70% to 85% are singletons. The CDR3 totals 15 residues. With 1 base clipped from V and 2 bases from J, the junction kept 1 base outside the gene matches. CDR1 and CDR2 from the germline V gene are LNHDA and SQIVND (reference sequence). The material sequenced was peripheral blood. This clonotype was obtained from a woman aged 50 to 60 with acute or convalescent COVID-19. The chain has TRBV19 and TRBJ2-2, with 7 bases matching TRBD2. The CDR3 bases are TGTGCCAGTAGTATAGGCGGGAGAAACACCGGGGAGCTGTTTTTT. Protein product: CASSIGGRNTGELFF.